These T cell receptor beta chains were read from a single sample in a study of T cell responses to AZD1222 COVID-19 vaccine. This table comes from immunoSEQ multiplex PCR, and its TCRdb copy is limited to in-frame clones, with some not included. Here the sample spans about 150,000 clones, 87% being singletons. The source was peripheral blood, collected 28 days after the second AZD1222 dose. These receptors were collected from an adult who received the AZD1222 COVID-19 vaccine. The CDR3 runs from the conserved cysteine through the conserved F or W. D genes are given only for firm matches. A row's size may be missing; if present it is once, few, many or a size class.

NA,TRBD1,TRBV9,TRBJ1-4,CASSVVGTGEEKLFF,TGTGCCAGCAGCGTAGTGGGGACAGGGGAGGAAAAACTGTTTTTT
NA,TRBD2,TRBV19,TRBJ2-3,CASSILSGRGDTQYF,TGTGCCAGTAGTATCCTTAGCGGGCGGGGAGATACGCAGTATTTT
NA,TRBD1,TRBV5-1,TRBJ1-1,CASSWDGQENTEAFF,TGCGCCAGCAGCTGGGACGGACAGGAGAACACTGAAGCTTTCTTT
NA,NA,TRBV7-2,TRBJ2-7,CASSFQSGAWSYEQYF,TGTGCCAGCAGTTTTCAGAGCGGTGCCTGGAGCTACGAGCAGTACTTC
NA,NA,TRBV29-1,TRBJ2-2,CSALSGGGPGELFF,TGCAGCGCCCTTAGCGGAGGGGGCCCCGGGGAGCTGTTTTTT
NA,TRBD2,TRBV7-9,TRBJ2-1,CASSLGLAQEQFF,TGTGCCAGCAGCCTCGGACTAGCCCAGGAGCAGTTCTTC
NA,NA,TRBV28,TRBJ2-7,CASSRTSLERQYF,TGTGCCAGCAGTCGCACCTCTCTCGAAAGGCAGTACTTC
NA,NA,TRBV7-2,TRBJ1-5,CASSLSGEQPQHF,TGTGCCAGCAGCTTGTCGGGAGAGCAGCCCCAGCATTTT
NA,TRBD2,TRBV4-3,TRBJ2-5,CASSQEAPGNAWAGGLFETQYF,TGCGCCAGCAGCCAAGAGGCCCCAGGGAACGCGTGGGCGGGAGGGCTCTTTGAGACCCAGTACTTC
once,NA,TRBV28,TRBJ2-1,CASSSKGGQFF,TGTGCCAGCAGTTCTAAGGGAGGGCAGTTCTTC
NA,TRBD1,TRBV3-1/TRBV3-2,TRBJ1-1,CASSQIYGDRAEAFF,TGTGCCAGCAGCCAAATCTACGGAGACAGGGCTGAAGCTTTCTTT
NA,TRBD1,TRBV4-1,TRBJ1-3,CASSQGPGQGAGNTIYF,TGCGCCAGCAGCCAAGGTCCGGGACAGGGGGCTGGAAACACCATATATTTT
NA,NA,TRBV28,TRBJ2-3,CASRDSDTQYF,TGTGCCAGCAGGGACTCGGATACGCAGTATTTT
NA,TRBD2,TRBV3-1/TRBV3-2,TRBJ2-3,CASSRSGASTDTQYF,TGTGCCAGCAGCCGTAGCGGGGCTAGCACAGATACGCAGTATTTT
NA,TRBD1,TRBV5-4,TRBJ1-1,CASSLAPTGGLGTEAFF,TGTGCCAGCAGCTTGGCCCCGACAGGGGGTTTGGGGACTGAAGCTTTCTTT
NA,TRBD2,TRBV28,TRBJ2-1,CASSLFGTSRNYNEQFF,TGTGCCAGCAGTTTATTCGGGACTAGCAGAAACTACAATGAGCAGTTCTTC
NA,TRBD2,TRBV7-9,TRBJ2-1,CASSRLGGGLANEQFF,TGTGCCAGCAGCCGCCTCGGGGGGGGATTAGCCAATGAGCAGTTCTTC
NA,TRBD2,TRBV4-2,TRBJ2-3,CASSQVSGAGTDTQYF,TGTGCCAGCAGCCAAGTTAGCGGGGCCGGCACAGATACGCAGTATTTT
once,NA,TRBV7-7,TRBJ2-5,CASSLRNSETQYF,TGTGCTAGCAGCTTACGGAATTCGGAGACCCAGTACTTC
few,NA,TRBV10-3,TRBJ2-2,CAISDATSGELFF,TGTGCCATCAGTGACGCGACATCCGGGGAGCTGTTTTTT
NA,NA,TRBV9,TRBJ2-2,CASSPRQNTGELFF,TGTGCCAGCAGCCCCCGACAAAACACCGGGGAGCTGTTTTTT
NA,NA,TRBV5-6,TRBJ1-5,CASSLKGIKPQHF,TGTGCCAGCAGCTTGAAAGGGATCAAGCCCCAGCATTTT
NA,TRBD1,TRBV4-2,TRBJ2-4,CASSHGTGDAKNIQYF,TGTGCCAGCAGCCACGGGACAGGGGATGCCAAAAACATTCAGTACTTC
NA,TRBD1,TRBV29-1,TRBJ2-1,CSVGTVYNEQFF,TGCAGCGTCGGGACAGTCTACAATGAGCAGTTCTTC
NA,NA,TRBV9,TRBJ1-3,CASSVDRAGNTIYF,TGTGCCAGCAGCGTAGACAGGGCTGGAAACACCATATATTTT
NA,NA,TRBV7-3,TRBJ2-1,CASSLPSQDNEQFF,TGTGCCAGCAGCTTGCCCTCTCAAGACAATGAGCAGTTCTTC
NA,TRBD1,TRBV19,TRBJ1-2,CASSIRDRVGYTF,TGTGCCAGTAGTATCCGGGACAGGGTCGGCTACACCTTC
few,NA,TRBV6-5,TRBJ1-4,CASRGRGAGEKLFF,TGTGCCAGCAGAGGCCGCGGGGCCGGTGAAAAACTGTTTTTT
NA,NA,TRBV24-1,TRBJ1-2,CATYTIPEVRAYGYTF,TGTGCCACCTATACTATACCCGAGGTTCGGGCCTATGGCTACACCTTC
NA,TRBD1,TRBV9,TRBJ2-1,CASSYREGGRTDNEQFF,TGTGCCAGCAGCTACCGAGAAGGGGGCCGCACCGACAATGAGCAGTTCTTC
once,NA,TRBV6-2/TRBV6-3,TRBJ2-7,CASSRHGYEQYF,TGTGCCAGCAGCCGACACGGGTACGAGCAGTACTTC